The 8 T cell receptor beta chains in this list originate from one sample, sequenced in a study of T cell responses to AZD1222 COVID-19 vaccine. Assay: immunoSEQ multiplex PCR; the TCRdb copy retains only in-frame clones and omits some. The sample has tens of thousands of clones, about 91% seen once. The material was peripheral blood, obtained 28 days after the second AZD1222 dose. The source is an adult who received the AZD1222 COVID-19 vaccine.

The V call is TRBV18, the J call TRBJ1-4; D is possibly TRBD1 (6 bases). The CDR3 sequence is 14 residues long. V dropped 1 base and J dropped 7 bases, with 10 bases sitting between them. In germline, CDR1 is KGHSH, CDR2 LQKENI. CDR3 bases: TGTGCCAGCTCACCACAGGACAGAACTGAAAAACTGTTTTTT. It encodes CASSPQDRTEKLFF.

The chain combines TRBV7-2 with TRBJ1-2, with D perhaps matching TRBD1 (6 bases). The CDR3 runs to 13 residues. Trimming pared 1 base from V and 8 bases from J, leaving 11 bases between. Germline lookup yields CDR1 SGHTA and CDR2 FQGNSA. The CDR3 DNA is TGTGCCAGCAGCTTAGACAGGGTCCGGGGCTACACCTTC. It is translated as CASSLDRVRGYTF.

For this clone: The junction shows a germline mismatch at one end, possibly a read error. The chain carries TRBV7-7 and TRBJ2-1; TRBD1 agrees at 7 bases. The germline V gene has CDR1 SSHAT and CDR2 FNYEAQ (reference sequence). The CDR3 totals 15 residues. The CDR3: CASSLTGEGYNEQFF. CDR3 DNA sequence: TGTGCTAGCAGCTTAACAGGGGAAGGCTACAATGAGCAGTTCTTC. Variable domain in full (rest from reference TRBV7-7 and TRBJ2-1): GAGVSQSPRYKVTKRGQDVTLRCDPISSHATLYWYQQALGQGPEFLTYFNYEAQPDKSGLPSDRFSAERPEGSISTLTIQRTEQRDSAMYRCASSLTGEGYNEQFFGPGTRLTVL.

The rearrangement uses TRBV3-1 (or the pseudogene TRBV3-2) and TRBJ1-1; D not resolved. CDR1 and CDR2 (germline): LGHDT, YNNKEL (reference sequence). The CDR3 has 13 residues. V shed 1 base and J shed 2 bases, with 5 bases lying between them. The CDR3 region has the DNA TGTGCCAGCAGCCAAGGACAAAACACTGAAGCTTTCTTT. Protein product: CASSQGQNTEAFF.

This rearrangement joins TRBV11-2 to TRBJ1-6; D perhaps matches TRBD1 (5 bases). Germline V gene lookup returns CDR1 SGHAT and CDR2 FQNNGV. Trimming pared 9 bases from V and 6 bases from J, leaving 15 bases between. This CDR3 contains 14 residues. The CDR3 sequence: CASEGQGVNSPLHF. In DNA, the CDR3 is TGTGCCAGTGAGGGGCAGGGAGTTAATTCACCCCTCCACTTT.

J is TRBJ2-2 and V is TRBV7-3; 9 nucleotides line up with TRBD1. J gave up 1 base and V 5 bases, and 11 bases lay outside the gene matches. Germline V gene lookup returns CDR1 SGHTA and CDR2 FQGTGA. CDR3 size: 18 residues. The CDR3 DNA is TGTGCCAGCAGCCGGACCGGGACAGGGATCGGGAACACCGGGGAGCTGTTTTTT. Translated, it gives CASSRTGTGIGNTGELFF.

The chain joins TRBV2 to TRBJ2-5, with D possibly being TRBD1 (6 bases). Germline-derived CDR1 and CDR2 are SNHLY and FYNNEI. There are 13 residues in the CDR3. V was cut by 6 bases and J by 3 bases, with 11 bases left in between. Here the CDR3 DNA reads TGTGCCAGCAGCCTACAGGGTAAAGAGACCCAGTACTTC. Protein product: CASSLQGKETQYF.

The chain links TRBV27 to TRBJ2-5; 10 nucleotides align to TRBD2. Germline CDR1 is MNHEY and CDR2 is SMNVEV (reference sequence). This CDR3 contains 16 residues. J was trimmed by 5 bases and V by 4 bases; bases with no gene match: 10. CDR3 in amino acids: CASSSLAGGSRETQYF. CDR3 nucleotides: TGTGCCAGCAGTTCTTTAGCGGGAGGTTCAAGGGAGACCCAGTACTTC.